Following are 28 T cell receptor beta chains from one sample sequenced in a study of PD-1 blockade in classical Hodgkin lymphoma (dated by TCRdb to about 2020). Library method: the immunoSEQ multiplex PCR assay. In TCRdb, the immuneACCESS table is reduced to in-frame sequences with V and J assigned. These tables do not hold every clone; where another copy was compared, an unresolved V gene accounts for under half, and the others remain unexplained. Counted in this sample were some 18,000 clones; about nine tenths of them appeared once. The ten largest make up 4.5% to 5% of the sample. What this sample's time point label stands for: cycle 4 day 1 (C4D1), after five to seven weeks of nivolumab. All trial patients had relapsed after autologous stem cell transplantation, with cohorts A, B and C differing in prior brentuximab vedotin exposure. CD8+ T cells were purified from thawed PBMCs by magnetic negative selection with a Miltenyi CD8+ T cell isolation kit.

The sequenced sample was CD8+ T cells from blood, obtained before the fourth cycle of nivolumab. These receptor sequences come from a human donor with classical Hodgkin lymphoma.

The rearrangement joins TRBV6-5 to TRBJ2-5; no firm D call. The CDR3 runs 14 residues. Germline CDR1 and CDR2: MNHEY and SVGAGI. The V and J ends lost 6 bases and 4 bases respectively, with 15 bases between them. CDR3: CASRRHGQAETQYF. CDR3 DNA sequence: TGTGCCAGCAGGCGCCATGGGCAGGCAGAGACCCAGTACTTC.

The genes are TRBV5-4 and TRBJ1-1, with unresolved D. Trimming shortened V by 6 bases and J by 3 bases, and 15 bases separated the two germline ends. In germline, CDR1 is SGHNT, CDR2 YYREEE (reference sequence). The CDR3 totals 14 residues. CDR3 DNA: TGTGCCAGCACAAAACGGAACAGAGACACTGAAGCTTTCTTT. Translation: CASTKRNRDTEAFF.

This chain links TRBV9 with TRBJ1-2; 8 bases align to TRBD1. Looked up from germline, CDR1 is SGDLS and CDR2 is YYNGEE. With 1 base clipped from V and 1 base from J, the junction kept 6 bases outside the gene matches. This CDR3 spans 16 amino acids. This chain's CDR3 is CASSVSPDRDNYGYTF. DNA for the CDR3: TGTGCCAGCAGCGTATCCCCGGACAGGGATAACTATGGCTACACCTTC.

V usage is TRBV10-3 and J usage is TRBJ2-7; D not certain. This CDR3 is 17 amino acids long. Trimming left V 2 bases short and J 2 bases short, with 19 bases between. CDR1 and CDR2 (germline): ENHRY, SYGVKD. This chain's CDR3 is CAISEAGGTPVTYEQYF. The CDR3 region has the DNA TGTGCCATCAGTGAGGCAGGCGGAACGCCCGTAACCTACGAGCAGTACTTC.

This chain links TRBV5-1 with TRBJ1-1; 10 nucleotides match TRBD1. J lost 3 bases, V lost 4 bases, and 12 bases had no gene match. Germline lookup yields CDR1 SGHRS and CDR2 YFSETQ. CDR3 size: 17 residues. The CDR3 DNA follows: TGCGCCAGCAGCGCACCCGACAGGGGGCTCTTGGACACTGAAGCTTTCTTT. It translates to CASSAPDRGLLDTEAFF.

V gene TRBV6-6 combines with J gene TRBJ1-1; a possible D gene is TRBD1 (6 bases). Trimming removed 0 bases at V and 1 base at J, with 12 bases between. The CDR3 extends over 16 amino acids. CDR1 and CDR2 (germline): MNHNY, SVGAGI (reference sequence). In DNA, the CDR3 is TGTGCCAGCAGTTACTCTCAAGGGGGAGGGAACACTGAAGCTTTCTTT. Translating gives CASSYSQGGGNTEAFF.

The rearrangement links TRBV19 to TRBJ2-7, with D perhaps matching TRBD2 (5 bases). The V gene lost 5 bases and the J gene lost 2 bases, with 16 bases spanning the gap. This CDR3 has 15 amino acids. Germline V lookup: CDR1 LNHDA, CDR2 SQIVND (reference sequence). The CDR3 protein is CASSFMLAGTYEQYF. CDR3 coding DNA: TGTGCCAGTAGTTTTATGTTGGCGGGTACCTACGAGCAGTACTTC. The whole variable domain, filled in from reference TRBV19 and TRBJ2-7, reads DGGITQSPKYLFRKEGQNVTLSCEQNLNHDAMYWYRQDPGQGLRLIYYSQIVNDFQKGDIAEGYSVSREKKESFPLTVTSAQKNPTAFYLCASSFMLAGTYEQYFGPGTRLTVT.

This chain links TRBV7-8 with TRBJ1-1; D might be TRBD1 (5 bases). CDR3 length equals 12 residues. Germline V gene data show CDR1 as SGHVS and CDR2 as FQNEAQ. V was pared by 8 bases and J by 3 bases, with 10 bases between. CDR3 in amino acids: CASRGGYTEAFF. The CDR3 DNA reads TGTGCCAGCCGGGGGGGTTACACTGAAGCTTTCTTT.

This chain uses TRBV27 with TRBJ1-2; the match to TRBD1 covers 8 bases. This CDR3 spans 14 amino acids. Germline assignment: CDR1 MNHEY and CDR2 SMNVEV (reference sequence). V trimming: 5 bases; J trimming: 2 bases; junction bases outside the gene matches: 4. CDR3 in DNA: TGTGCCAGCAGTCTCCAGGGGGCGAACTATGGCTACACCTTC. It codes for CASSLQGANYGYTF.

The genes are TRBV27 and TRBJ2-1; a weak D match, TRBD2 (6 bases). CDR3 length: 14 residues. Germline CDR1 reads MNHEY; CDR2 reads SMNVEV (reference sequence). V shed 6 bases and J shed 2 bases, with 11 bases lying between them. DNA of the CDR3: TGTGCCAGCAGGGACCGGGGGACCTACAATGAGCAGTTCTTC. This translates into CASRDRGTYNEQFF.

In DNA, the CDR3 is TGTGCCAGCAGTAGGGCACCGGGCACTGAAGCTTTCTTT. Translation gives CASSRAPGTEAFF. This sequence joins TRBV27 and TRBJ1-1; no definite D call. V dropped 5 bases and J dropped 4 bases, with 11 bases sitting between them. Germline CDR1 and CDR2: MNHEY and SMNVEV (reference sequence). This CDR3 is 13 amino acids long.

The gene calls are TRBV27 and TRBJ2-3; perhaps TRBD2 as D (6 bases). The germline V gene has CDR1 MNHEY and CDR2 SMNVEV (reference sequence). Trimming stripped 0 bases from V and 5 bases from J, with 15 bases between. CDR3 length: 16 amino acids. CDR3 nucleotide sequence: TGTGCCAGCAGTTTATCGTGGCCCCCAGCGGGAGATACGCAGTATTTT. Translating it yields CASSLSWPPAGDTQYF.

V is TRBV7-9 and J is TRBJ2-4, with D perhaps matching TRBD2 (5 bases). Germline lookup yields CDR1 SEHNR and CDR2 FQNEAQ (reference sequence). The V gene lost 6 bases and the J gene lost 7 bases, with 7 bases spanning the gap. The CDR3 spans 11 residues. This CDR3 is CASSSGNIQYF. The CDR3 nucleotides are TGTGCCAGCAGTTCGGGGAACATTCAGTACTTC.

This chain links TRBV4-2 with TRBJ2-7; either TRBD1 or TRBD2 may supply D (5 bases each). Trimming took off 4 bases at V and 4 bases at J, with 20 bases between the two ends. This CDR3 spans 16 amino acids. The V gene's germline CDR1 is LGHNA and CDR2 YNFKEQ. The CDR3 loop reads CASSRGRWGEGYEQYF. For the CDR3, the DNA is TGTGCCAGCAGCCGCGGTCGGTGGGGCGAGGGGTACGAGCAGTACTTC.

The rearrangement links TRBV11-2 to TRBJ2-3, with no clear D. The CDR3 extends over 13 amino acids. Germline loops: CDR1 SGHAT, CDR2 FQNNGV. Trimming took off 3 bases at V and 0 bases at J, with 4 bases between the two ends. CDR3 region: CASSFGSTDTQYF. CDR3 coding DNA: TGTGCCAGCAGCTTCGGCAGCACAGATACGCAGTATTTT.

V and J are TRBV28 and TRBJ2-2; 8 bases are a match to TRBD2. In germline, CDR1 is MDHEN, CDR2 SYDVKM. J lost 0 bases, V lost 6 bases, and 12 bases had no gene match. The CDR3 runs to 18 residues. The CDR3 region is CASRPTLISGTNTGELFF. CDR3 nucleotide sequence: TGTGCCAGCAGGCCGACATTGATTAGCGGGACGAACACCGGGGAGCTGTTTTTT.

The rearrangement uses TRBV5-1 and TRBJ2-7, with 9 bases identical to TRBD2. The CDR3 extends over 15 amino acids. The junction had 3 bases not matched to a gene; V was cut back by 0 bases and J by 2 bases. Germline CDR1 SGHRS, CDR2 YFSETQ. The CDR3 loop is CASSLVLAGTYEQYF. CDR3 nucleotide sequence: TGCGCCAGCAGCTTGGTTCTAGCGGGGACCTACGAGCAGTACTTC.

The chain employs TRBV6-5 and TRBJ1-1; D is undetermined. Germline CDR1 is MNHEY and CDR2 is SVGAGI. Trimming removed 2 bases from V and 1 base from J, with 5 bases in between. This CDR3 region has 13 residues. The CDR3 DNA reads TGTGCCAGCAGTTACGAAACGAACACTGAAGCTTTCTTT. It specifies CASSYETNTEAFF.

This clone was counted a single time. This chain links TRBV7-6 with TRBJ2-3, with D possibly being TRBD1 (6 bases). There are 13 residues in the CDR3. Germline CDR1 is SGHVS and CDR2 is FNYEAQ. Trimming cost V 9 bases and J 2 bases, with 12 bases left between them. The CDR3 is CASGGQNTDTQYF. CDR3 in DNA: TGTGCCAGTGGTGGACAGAACACAGATACGCAGTATTTT.

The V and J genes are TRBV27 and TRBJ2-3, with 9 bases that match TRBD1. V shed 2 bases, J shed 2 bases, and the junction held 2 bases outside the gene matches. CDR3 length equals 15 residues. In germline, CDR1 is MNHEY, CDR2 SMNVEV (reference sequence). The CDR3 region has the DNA TGTGCCAGCAGTTTAGGGACAGGGAACACAGATACGCAGTATTTT. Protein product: CASSLGTGNTDTQYF.

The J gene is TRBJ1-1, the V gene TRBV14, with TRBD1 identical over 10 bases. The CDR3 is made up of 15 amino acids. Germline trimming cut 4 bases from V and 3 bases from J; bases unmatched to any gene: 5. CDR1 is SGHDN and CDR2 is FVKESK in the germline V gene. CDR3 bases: TGTGCCAGCAGCCCGACGACAGGGGGCTACACTGAAGCTTTCTTT. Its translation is CASSPTTGGYTEAFF. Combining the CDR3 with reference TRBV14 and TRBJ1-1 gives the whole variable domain EAGVTQFPSHSVIEKGQTVTLRCDPISGHDNLYWYRRVMGKEIKFLLHFVKESKQDESGMPNNRFLAERTGGTYSTLKVQPAELEDSGVYFCASSPTTGGYTEAFFGQGTRLTVV.

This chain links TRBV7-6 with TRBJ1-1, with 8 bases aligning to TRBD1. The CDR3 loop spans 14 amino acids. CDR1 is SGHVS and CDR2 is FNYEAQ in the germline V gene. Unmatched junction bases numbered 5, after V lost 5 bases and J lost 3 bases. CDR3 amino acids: CASSLNRGYTEAFF. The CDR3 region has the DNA TGTGCCAGCAGCCTAAACAGGGGGTACACTGAAGCTTTCTTT. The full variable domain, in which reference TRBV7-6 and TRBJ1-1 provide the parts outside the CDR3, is GAGVSQSPRYKVTKRGQDVALRCDPISGHVSLYWYRQALGQGPEFLTYFNYEAQQDKSGLPNDRFSAERPEGSISTLTIQRTEQRDSAMYRCASSLNRGYTEAFFGQGTRLTVV.

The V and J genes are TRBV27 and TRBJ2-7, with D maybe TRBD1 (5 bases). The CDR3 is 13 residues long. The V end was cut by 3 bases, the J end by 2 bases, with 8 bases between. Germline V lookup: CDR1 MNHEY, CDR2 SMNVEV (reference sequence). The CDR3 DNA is TGTGCCAGCAGTTTTCAGGGTGCCTACGAGCAGTACTTC. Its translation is CASSFQGAYEQYF.

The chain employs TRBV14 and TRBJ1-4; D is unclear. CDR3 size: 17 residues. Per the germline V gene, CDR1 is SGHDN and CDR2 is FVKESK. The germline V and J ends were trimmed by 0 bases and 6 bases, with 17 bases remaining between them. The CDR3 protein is CASSQDELPRRDEKLFF. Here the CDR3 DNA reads TGTGCCAGCAGCCAAGATGAACTGCCCAGGCGGGATGAAAAACTGTTTTTT. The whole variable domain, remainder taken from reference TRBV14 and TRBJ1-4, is EAGVTQFPSHSVIEKGQTVTLRCDPISGHDNLYWYRRVMGKEIKFLLHFVKESKQDESGMPNNRFLAERTGGTYSTLKVQPAELEDSGVYFCASSQDELPRRDEKLFFGSGTQLSVL.

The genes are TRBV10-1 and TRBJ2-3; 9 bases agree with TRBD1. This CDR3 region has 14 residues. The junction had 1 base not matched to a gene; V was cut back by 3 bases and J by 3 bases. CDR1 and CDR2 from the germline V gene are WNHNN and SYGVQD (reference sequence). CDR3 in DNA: TGCGCCAGCAGTGACGACAGGGGGACAGATACGCAGTATTTT. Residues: CASSDDRGTDTQYF.

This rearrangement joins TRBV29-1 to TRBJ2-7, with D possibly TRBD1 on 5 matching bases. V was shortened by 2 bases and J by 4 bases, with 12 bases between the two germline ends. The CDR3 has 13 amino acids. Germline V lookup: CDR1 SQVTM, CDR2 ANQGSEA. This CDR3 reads CSVEMGHGYEQYF. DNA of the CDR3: TGCAGCGTTGAAATGGGGCATGGTTACGAGCAGTACTTC.

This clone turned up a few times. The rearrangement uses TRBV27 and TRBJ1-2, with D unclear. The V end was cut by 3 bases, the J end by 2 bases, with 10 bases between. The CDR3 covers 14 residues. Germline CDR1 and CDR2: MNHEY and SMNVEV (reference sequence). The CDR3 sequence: CASSFTASNYGYTF. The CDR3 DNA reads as TGTGCCAGCAGTTTCACAGCTTCAAACTATGGCTACACCTTC.

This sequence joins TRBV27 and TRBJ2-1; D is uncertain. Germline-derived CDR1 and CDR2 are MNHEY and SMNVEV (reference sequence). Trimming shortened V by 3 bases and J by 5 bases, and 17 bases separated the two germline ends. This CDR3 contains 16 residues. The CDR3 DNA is TGTGCCAGCAGTTTCGCCGGGTCACCCCATAACAATGAGCAGTTCTTC. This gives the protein CASSFAGSPHNNEQFF.